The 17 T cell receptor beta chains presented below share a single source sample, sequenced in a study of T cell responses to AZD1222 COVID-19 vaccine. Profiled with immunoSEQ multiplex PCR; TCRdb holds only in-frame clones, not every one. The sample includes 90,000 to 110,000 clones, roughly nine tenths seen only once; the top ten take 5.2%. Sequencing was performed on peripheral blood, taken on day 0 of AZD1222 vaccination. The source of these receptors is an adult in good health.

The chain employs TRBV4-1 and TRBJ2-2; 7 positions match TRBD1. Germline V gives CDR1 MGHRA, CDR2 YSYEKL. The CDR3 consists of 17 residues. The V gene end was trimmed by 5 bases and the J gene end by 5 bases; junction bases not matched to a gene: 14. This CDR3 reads CASSSRKGAGQTGELFF. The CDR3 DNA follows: TGCGCCAGCAGCTCCCGTAAGGGGGCCGGACAGACCGGGGAGCTGTTTTTT.

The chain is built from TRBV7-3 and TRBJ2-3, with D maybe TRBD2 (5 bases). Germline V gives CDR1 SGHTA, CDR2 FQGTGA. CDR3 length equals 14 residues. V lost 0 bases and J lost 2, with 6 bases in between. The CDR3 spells CASSLTGDTDTQYF. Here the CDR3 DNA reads TGTGCCAGCAGCTTAACCGGGGACACAGATACGCAGTATTTT.

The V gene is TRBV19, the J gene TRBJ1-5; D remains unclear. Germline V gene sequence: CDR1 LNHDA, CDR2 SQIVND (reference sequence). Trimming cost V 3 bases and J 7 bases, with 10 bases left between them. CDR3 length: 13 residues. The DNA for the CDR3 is TGTGCCAGTAGTATCGGGGTGCAACAGCCCCAGCATTTT. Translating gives CASSIGVQQPQHF.

CDR3: CASSPEGIYGYTF. CDR3 DNA: TGTGCCAGCAGCCCCGAGGGGATCTATGGCTACACCTTC. The V call is TRBV9, the J call TRBJ1-2, with D possibly TRBD1 on 5 matching bases. V lost 4 bases, J lost 4 bases, and 11 bases lay in between. Germline V gives CDR1 SGDLS, CDR2 YYNGEE. This CDR3 has 13 amino acids.

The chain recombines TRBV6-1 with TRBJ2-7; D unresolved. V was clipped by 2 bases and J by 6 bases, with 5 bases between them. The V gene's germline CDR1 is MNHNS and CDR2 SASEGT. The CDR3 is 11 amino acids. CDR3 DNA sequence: TGTGCCAGCAGTGAAAATGCCGAGCAGTACTTC. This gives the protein CASSENAEQYF.

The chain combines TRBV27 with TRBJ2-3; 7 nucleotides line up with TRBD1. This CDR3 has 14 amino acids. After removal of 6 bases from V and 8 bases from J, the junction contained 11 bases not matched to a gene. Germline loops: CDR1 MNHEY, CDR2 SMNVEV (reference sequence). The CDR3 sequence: CASSQGTSGGTQYF. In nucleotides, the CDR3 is TGTGCCAGCAGCCAAGGCACGTCAGGGGGTACGCAGTATTTT.

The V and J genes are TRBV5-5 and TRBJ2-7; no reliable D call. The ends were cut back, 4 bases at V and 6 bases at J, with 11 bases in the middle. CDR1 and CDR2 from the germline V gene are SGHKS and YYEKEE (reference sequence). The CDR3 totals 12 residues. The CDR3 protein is CASSRSPGEQYF. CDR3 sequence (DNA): TGTGCCAGCAGCAGAAGTCCGGGCGAGCAGTACTTC.

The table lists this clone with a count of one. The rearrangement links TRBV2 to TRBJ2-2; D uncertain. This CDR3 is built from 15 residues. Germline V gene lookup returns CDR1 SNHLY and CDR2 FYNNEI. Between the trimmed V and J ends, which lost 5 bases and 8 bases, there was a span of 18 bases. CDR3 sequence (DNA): TGTGCCAGCAGTTTCTCTAGGACCGTTGGGGGGGAGCTGTTTTTT. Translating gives CASSFSRTVGGELFF.

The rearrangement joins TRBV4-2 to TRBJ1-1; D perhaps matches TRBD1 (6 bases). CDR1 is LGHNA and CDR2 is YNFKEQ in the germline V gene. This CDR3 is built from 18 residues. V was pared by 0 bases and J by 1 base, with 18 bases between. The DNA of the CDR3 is TGTGCCAGCAGCCAAGATCTAAGCACAGGGATTCCGAACACTGAAGCTTTCTTT. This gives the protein CASSQDLSTGIPNTEAFF.

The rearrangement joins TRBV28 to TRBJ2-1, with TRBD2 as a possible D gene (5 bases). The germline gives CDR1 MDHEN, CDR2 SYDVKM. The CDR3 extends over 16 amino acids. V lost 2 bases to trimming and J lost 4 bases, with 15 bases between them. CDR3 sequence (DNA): TGTGCCAGCAGTTTACCGGAAAGGAGGTTGTACAATGAGCAGTTCTTC. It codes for CASSLPERRLYNEQFF.

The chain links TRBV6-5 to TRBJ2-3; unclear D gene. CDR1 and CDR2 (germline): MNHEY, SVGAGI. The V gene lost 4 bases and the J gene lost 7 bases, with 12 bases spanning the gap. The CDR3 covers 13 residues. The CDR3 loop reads CASSSNLQNTQYF. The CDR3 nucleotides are TGTGCCAGCAGTTCAAACCTACAGAATACGCAGTATTTT.

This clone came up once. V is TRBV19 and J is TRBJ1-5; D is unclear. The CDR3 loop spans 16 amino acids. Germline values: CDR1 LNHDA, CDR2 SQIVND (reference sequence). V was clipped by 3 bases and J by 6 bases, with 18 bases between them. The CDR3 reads CASSMRPDGLGQPQHF. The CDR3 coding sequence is TGTGCCAGTAGTATGCGCCCCGATGGGTTGGGTCAGCCCCAGCATTTT.

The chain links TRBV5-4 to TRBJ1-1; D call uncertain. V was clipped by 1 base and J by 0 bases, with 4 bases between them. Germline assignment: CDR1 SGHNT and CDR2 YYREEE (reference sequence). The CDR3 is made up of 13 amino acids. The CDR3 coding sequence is TGTGCCAGCAGCTTGACGGTGAACACTGAAGCTTTCTTT. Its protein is CASSLTVNTEAFF.

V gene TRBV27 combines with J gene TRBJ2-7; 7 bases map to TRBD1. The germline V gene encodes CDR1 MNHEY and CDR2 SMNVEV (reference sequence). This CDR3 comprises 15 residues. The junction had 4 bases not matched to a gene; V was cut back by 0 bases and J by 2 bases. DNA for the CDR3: TGTGCCAGCAGTTTATCTATAGGGACAGCCTACGAGCAGTACTTC. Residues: CASSLSIGTAYEQYF.

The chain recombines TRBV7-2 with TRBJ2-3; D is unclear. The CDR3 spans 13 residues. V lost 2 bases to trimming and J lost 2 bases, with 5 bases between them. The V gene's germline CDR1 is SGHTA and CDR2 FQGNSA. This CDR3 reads CASSLSHTDTQYF. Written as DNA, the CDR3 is TGTGCCAGCAGCTTATCCCACACAGATACGCAGTATTTT.

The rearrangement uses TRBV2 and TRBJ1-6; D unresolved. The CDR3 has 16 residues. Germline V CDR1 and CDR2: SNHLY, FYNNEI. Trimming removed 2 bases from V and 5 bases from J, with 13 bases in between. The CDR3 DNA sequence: TGTGCCAGCAGTGAACTTATTTGGACCAATAATTCACCCCTCCACTTT. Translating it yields CASSELIWTNNSPLHF.

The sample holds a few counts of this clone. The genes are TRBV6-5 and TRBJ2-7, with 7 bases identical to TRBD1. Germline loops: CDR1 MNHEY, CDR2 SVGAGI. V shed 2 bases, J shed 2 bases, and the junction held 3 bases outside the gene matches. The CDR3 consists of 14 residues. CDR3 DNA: TGTGCCAGCAGTTACGACAGGGCAGCCTACGAGCAGTACTTC. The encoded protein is CASSYDRAAYEQYF.